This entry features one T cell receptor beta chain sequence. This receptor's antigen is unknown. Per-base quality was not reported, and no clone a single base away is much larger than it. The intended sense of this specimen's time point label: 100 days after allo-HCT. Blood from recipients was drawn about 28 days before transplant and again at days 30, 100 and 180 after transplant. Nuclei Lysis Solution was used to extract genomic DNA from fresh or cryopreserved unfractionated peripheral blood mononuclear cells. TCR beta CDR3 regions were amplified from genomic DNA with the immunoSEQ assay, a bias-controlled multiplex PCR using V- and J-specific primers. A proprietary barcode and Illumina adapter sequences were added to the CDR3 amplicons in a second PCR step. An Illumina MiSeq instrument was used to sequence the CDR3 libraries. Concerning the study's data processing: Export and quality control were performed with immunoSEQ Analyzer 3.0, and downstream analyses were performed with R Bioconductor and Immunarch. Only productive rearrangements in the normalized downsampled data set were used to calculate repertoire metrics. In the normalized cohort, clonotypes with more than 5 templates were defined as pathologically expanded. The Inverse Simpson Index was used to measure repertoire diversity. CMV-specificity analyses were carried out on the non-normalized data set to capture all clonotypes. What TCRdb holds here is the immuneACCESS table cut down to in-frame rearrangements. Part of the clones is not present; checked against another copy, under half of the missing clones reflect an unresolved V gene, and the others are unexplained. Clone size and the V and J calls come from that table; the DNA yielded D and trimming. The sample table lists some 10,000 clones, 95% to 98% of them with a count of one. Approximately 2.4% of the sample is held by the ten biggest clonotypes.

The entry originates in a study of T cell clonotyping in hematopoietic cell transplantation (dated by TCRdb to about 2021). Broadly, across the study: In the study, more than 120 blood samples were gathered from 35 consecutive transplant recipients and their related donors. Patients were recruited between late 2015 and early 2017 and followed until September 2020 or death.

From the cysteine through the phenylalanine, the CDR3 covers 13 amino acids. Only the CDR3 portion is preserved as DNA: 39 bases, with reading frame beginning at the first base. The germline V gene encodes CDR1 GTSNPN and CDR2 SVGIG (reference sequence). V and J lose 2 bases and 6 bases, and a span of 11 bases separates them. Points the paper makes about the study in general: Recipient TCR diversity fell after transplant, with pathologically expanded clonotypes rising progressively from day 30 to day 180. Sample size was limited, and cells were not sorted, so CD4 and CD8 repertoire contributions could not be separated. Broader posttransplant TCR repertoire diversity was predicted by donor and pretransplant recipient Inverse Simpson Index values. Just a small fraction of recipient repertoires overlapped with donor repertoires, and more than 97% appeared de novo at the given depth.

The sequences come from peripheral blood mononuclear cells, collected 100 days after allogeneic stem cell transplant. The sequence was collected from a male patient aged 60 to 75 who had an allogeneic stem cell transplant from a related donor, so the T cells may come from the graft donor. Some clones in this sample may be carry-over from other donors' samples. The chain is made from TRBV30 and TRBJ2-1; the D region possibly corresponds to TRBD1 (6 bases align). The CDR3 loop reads CAWSRQGSNEQFF. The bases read TGTGCCTGGAGTAGGCAGGGGTCCAATGAGCAGTTCTTC. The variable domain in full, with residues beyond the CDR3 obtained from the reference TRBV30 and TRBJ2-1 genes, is SQTIHQWPATLVQPVGSPLSLECTVEGTSNPNLYWYRQAAGRGLQLLFYSVGIGQISSEVPQNLSASRPQDRQFILSSKKLLLSDSGFYLCAWSRQGSNEQFFGPGTRLTVL.